This T cell receptor beta chain was captured in a study of blood T cells in healthy people across ages. On the study more broadly: With template switching, about one barcoded beta molecule was captured per two T cells. Findings and caveats of the study: Investigators treated diversity estimates from one million T cells as underestimates.

Through a sample-barcoded 5' primer and a J-beta primer mix, a second PCR was run for roughly 6 to 11 cycles. A tag from a template-switch adaptor with 12 random nucleotides marked each cDNA molecule. TCRdb re-called the 5' RACE reads through MiXCR, storing one row per CDR3 protein. The repertoire has about a million distinct CDR3 sequences, about 48% of them found once; the top ten carry over 10%. Total RNA was isolated from each sample in quantities of at least 6 micrograms. The germline V and J ends were trimmed by 7 bases and 3 bases, with 11 bases remaining between them. Germline values: CDR1 MNHEY, CDR2 SVGEGT. This CDR3 has 13 amino acids. This clonotype was counted a few times. The antigen is undetermined.

The specimen sequenced was blood. This receptor was obtained from a man aged 25 to 40 in good health. The chain combines TRBV6-2 or TRBV6-3 with TRBJ2-3; D may be TRBD2 (6 bases). The DNA for the CDR3 is TGTGCCAGCATGGAGGGAGGAACAGATACGCAGTATTTT. This sequence encodes CASMEGGTDTQYF.